In this sample, the clone carrying this T cell receptor beta chain turned up a few times. The data stem from a study of blood T cells in healthy people across ages. Through a sample-barcoded 5' primer and a J-beta primer mix, a second PCR was run for about 6 to 11 cycles. TCRdb re-called the 5' RACE reads through MiXCR, storing one row per CDR3 protein. The sample includes about 900,000 distinct CDR3 sequences, around 48% of them seen just once. Trimming left V 6 bases short and J 1 base short, with 9 bases between. Germline loops: CDR1 MNHNY, CDR2 SVGAGI (reference sequence). This CDR3 spans 13 amino acids. With each sample, at least 5.5 micrograms of total RNA were extracted.

The chain couples TRBV6-6 to TRBJ1-2; D is undetermined. Sample: blood. The sequence was obtained from a young man in good health. DNA for the CDR3: TGTGCCAGCAGAGCAGACGGTAACTATGGCTACACCTTC. Its protein is CASRADGNYGYTF.